The subject of this entry is one T cell receptor (beta chain). Its antigen is not known. The data originate from a study of cytomegalovirus exposure and HLA in healthy donors. Study details: The study's early data release held around 85 million unique TCRs from HLA-typed donors.

With 2 bases removed from V and 4 bases from J, the gap between germline ends came to 11 bases. The CDR3 totals 15 residues. Germline V CDR1 and CDR2: MNHNS, SASEGT. Findings and limits, study-wide: When analyzed later, the rates of TCR association showed variation by HLA locus, with DRB1 the most and HLA-C the fewest. Productive rates of about 87% or about 30% were seen for most TCR beta V segments in an earlier analysis. TCR beta sequences reportedly predicted most subjects' HLA-A and HLA-B alleles accurately.

The PCR was carried out with 60 Vbeta primers and 13 Jbeta primers. Some clones are missing from TCRdb's copy, which holds only in-frame ones; the method was immunoSEQ multiplex PCR. The sample has about 150,000 clones, approximately 80% seen once. The TCR comes from a male donor in good health and CMV-seronegative. Sequencing was carried out using PBMCs. The V and J genes are TRBV6-1 and TRBJ2-2; D not certain. The CDR3 DNA is TGTGCCAGCAGTGAACGGCAGGCCGTCACCGGGGAGCTGTTTTTT. Translating gives CASSERQAVTGELFF.